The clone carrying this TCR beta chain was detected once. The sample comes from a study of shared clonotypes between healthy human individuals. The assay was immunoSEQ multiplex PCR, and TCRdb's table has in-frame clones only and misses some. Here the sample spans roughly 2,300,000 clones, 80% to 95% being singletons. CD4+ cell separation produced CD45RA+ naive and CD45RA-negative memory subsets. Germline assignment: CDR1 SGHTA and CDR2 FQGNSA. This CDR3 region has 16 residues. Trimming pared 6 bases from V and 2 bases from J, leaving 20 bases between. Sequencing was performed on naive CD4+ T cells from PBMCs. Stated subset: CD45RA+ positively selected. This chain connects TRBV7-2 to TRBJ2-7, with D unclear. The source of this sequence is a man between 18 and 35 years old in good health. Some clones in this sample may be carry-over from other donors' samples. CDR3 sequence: CASSPWRPYVPYEQYF. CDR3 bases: TGTGCCAGCAGTCCGTGGAGACCATACGTCCCCTACGAGCAGTACTTC.